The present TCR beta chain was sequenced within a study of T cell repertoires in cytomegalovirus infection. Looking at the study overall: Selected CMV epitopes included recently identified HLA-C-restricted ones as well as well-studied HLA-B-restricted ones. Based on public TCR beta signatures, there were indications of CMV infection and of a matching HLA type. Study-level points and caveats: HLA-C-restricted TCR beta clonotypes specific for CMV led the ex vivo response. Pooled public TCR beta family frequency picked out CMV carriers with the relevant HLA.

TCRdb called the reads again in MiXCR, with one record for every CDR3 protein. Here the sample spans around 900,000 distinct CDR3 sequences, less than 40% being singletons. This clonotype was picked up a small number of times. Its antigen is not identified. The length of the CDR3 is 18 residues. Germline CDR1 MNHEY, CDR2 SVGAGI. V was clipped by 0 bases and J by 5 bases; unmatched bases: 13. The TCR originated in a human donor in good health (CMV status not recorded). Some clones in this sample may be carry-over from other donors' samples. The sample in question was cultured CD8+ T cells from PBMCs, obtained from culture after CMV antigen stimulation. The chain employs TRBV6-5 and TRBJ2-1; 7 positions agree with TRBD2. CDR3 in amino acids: CASSYSRYGAGTNNEQFF. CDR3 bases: TGTGCCAGCAGTTACTCGAGGTACGGAGCGGGGACCAACAATGAGCAGTTCTTC.